Below are 3 T cell receptor beta chains sequenced from a single sample in a study of cytomegalovirus exposure and HLA in healthy donors. Clones were read by immunoSEQ multiplex PCR, and TCRdb kept only the in-frame ones, dropping some. The data show about 160,000 clones, approximately 86% seen once. Material: PBMCs. The receptors originated from a woman younger than 35 in good health and CMV-seronegative.

The V gene is TRBV4-1, the J gene TRBJ1-2; 12 nucleotides agree with TRBD1. The CDR3 runs 17 residues. V was clipped by 6 bases and J by 2 bases; unmatched bases: 10. Germline V gene data show CDR1 as MGHRA and CDR2 as YSYEKL. CDR3: CASSRSGQGAANYGYTF. The DNA of the CDR3 is TGCGCCAGCAGTCGCTCGGGACAGGGGGCAGCGAACTATGGCTACACCTTC.

The gene calls are TRBV5-6 and TRBJ1-3; D unclear. This CDR3 has 18 amino acids. V was pared by 5 bases and J by 1 base, with 22 bases between. Looked up from germline, CDR1 is SGHDT and CDR2 is YYEEEE. Written as DNA, the CDR3 is TGTGCCAGCAGTCGCCCTGACTTAACGCCTTGGTCTGGAAACACCATATATTTT. Translating it yields CASSRPDLTPWSGNTIYF.

The V and J genes are TRBV6-1 and TRBJ2-3; TRBD1 matches at 8 bases. The V and J ends lost 5 bases and 3 bases, in that order; junction bases with no gene match: 7. This CDR3 region has 15 residues. CDR1 and CDR2 (germline): MNHNS, SASEGT. The CDR3 protein is CASSTDRGWTDTQYF. CDR3 DNA: TGTGCCAGCAGTACTGACAGGGGATGGACAGATACGCAGTATTTT.